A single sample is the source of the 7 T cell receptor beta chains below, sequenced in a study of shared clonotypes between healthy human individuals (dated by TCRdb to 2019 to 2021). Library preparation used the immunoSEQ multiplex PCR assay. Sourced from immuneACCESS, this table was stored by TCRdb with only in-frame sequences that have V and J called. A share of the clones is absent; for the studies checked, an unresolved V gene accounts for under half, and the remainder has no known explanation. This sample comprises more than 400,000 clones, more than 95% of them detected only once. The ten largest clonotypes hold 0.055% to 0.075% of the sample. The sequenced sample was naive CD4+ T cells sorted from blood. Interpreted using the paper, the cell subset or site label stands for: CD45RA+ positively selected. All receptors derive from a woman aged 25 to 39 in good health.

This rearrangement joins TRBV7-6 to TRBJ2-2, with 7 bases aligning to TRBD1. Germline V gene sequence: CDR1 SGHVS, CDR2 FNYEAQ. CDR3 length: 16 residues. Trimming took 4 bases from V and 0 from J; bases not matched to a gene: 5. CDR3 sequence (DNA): TGTGCCAGCAGCTCACAGGGGCCTGCGAACACCGGGGAGCTGTTTTTT. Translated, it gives CASSSQGPANTGELFF.

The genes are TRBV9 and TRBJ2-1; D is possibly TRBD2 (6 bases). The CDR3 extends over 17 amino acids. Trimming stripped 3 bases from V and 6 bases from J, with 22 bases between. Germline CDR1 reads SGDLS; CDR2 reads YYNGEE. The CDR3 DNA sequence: TGTGCCAGCAGCGAGGGATTAGGAACGAAAGCGGGCAATGAGCAGTTCTTC. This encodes CASSEGLGTKAGNEQFF.

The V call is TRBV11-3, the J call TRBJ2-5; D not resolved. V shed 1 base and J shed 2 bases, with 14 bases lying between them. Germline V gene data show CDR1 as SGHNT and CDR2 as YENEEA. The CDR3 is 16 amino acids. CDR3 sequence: CASSLVSYRIQETQYF. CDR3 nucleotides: TGTGCCAGCAGCTTAGTGAGTTACAGAATTCAAGAGACCCAGTACTTC.

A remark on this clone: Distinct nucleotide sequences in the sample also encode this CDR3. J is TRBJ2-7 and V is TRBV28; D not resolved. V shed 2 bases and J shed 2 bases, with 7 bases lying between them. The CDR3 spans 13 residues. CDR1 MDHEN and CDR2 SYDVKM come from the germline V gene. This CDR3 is CASSLDRAYEQYF. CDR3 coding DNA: TGTGCCAGCAGTTTAGACCGAGCCTACGAGCAGTACTTC.

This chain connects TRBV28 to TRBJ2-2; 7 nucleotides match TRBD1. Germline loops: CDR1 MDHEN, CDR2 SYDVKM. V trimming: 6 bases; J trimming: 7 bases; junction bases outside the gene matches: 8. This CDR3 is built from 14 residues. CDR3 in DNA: TGTGCCAGCAGGAGAGGGGGCTTCGGCGGGGAGCTGTTTTTT. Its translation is CASRRGGFGGELFF.

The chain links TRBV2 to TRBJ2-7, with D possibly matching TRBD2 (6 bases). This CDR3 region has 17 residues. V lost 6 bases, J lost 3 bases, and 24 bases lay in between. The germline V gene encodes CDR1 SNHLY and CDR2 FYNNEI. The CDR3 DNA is TGTGCCAGCAGGGCCGGAGGGTGGGGGGTGACCCTCTACGAGCAGTACTTC. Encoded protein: CASRAGGWGVTLYEQYF.

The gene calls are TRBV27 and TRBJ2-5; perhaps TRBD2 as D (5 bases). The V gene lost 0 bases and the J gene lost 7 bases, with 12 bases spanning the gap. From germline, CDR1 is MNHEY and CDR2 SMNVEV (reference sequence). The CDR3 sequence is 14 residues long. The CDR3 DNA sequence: TGTGCCAGCAGTTTATCCGCGGGCGAACGGACCCAGTACTTC. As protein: CASSLSAGERTQYF.